These 23 T cell receptor beta chains were sequenced from one sample in a study of early T cells in non-severe SARS-CoV-2 infection. TCRdb fed the 5' RACE reads into MiXCR, producing one record per CDR3 protein. The sample records 70,000 to 85,000 distinct CDR3 sequences, approximately 13% being singletons. Sequenced sample: whole blood. The receptor source for this set is an adult who was a healthcare worker with PCR-confirmed SARS-CoV-2 infection or an uninfected control (not recorded which).

This clonotype came up many times. The chain carries TRBV5-6 and TRBJ2-2, with unresolved D. The CDR3 is 16 amino acids. Germline loops: CDR1 SGHDT, CDR2 YYEEEE. Trimming left V 1 base short and J 0 bases short, with 10 bases between. The CDR3 nucleotides read TGTGCCAGCAGCTTGTTCAGCGTATCGAACACCGGGGAGCTGTTTTTT. Its translation is CASSLFSVSNTGELFF.

This chain links TRBV20-1 with TRBJ1-6; 7 bases match TRBD1. CDR1 and CDR2 from the germline V gene are DFQATT and SNEGSKA (reference sequence). The ends lost 3 bases at V and 8 bases at J; junction bases unmatched: 7. The CDR3 length is 14 residues. CDR3 bases: TGCAGTGCTAGTAGTGGACAGGTTGATTCACCCCTCCACTTT. Amino acid sequence: CSASSGQVDSPLHF.

With respect to this clonotype: This sequence may be a read error, since a much larger clone differs from it by one base. The rearrangement uses TRBV12-3 or TRBV12-4 and TRBJ2-1, with D possibly being TRBD2 (5 bases). The CDR3 runs to 11 residues. In DNA, the CDR3 is TGTTCCAGCAGCGGCTGGAATGAGCAGTTCTTC. Protein sequence: CSSSGWNEQFF.

The chain recombines TRBV6-1 with TRBJ2-7; D is ambiguous. Trimming left V 0 bases short and J 0 bases short, with 12 bases between. The CDR3 runs to 16 residues. The germline CDR1 and CDR2 sequences are MNHNS and SASEGT. The CDR3 protein is CASSEAGRSISYEQYF. CDR3 nucleotide sequence: TGTGCCAGCAGTGAAGCTGGGCGCAGTATCTCCTACGAGCAGTACTTC.

This clonotype was found a few times. The rearrangement joins TRBV7-2 to TRBJ2-7; TRBD2 might be the D (6 bases). The CDR3 contains 15 residues. Trimming stripped 3 bases from V and 2 bases from J, with 14 bases between. Germline V gene data show CDR1 as SGHTA and CDR2 as FQGNSA. The CDR3 loop reads CASSFWGRTPYEQYF. In DNA, the CDR3 is TGTGCCAGCAGCTTTTGGGGGAGGACCCCCTACGAGCAGTACTTC.

This clonotype came up a few times. The V and J genes are TRBV11-2 and TRBJ2-7, with 8 bases matching TRBD1. With V trimmed by 1 base and J by 5 bases, 7 bases remained unmatched. The CDR3 contains 15 residues. Germline V gene sequence: CDR1 SGHAT, CDR2 FQNNGV. DNA of the CDR3: TGTGCCAGCAGCTTAGTTTACAGGGGGGACCACGAGCAGTACTTC. This sequence encodes CASSLVYRGDHEQYF.

This clonotype turned up a few times. The rearrangement joins TRBV7-9 to TRBJ2-7, with D perhaps matching TRBD1 or TRBD2 (6 bases each). The germline V gene has CDR1 SEHNR and CDR2 FQNEAQ (reference sequence). Deletions cut 5 bases from V and 1 base from J, with 21 bases between. The CDR3 is 17 residues long. The CDR3, as DNA: TGTGCCAGCAGCGGTTTGGCGGGACATGGAATTTCCTACGAGCAGTACTTC. Amino acids: CASSGLAGHGISYEQYF.

There are a few counts of this clonotype. The chain uses TRBV4-3 and TRBJ2-7, with 8 bases matching TRBD2. After removal of 0 bases from V and 4 bases from J, the junction contained 5 bases not matched to a gene. CDR3 length equals 15 residues. The V gene's germline CDR1 is LGHNA and CDR2 YSLEER. CDR3 DNA: TGCGCCAGCAGCCAAGATCGGGCTAGCGGGTACGAGCAGTACTTC. Protein product: CASSQDRASGYEQYF.

The rearrangement uses TRBV5-6 and TRBJ2-1; D is perhaps TRBD1 or TRBD2 (5 bases each). Trimming took off 0 bases at V and 6 bases at J, with 10 bases between the two ends. The CDR3 is made up of 14 amino acids. Germline lookup yields CDR1 SGHDT and CDR2 YYEEEE. CDR3 DNA sequence: TGTGCCAGCAGCTTGGATTGGGACGCCAATGAGCAGTTCTTC. It codes for CASSLDWDANEQFF.

This chain joins TRBV20-1 and TRBJ2-7; TRBD1 agrees at 8 bases. The germline V gene encodes CDR1 DFQATT and CDR2 SNEGSKA (reference sequence). The ends lost 5 bases at V and 3 bases at J; junction bases unmatched: 3. This CDR3 is 12 amino acids long. The CDR3, as DNA: TGCAGTGCTGCGGGACAGGACTACGAGCAGTACTTC. It specifies CSAAGQDYEQYF.

There are a few counts of this clonotype. The rearrangement joins TRBV7-2 to TRBJ2-7; 9 bases agree with TRBD1. Germline V gene sequence: CDR1 SGHTA, CDR2 FQGNSA. This CDR3 has 15 residues. V lost 5 bases, J lost 2 bases, and 7 bases stayed unmatched. The DNA of the CDR3 is TGTGCCAGCAGCCCGGGACAGGGAAGGACCTACGAGCAGTACTTC. This translates into CASSPGQGRTYEQYF.

This clonotype was picked up many times. The J gene is TRBJ2-1, the V gene TRBV5-1; 14 positions match TRBD2. Trimming removed 4 bases from V and 6 bases from J; junction bases left unmatched: 3. The CDR3 runs 15 residues. Per the germline V gene, CDR1 is SGHRS and CDR2 is YFSETQ. The CDR3 nucleotides read TGCGCCAGCAGCCCCGGGACTAGCGGGAGCAATGAGCAGTTCTTC. Amino acid sequence: CASSPGTSGSNEQFF.

This clonotype was found a few times. The V and J genes are TRBV30 and TRBJ2-2; D unclear. Germline V CDR1 and CDR2: GTSNPN, SVGIG (reference sequence). V gave up 4 bases and J gave up 9 bases, with 9 bases separating them. There are 11 residues in the CDR3. The CDR3 region is CAWKEARELFF. The DNA of the CDR3 is TGTGCCTGGAAGGAAGCGAGGGAGCTGTTTTTT.

The genes are TRBV7-2 and TRBJ2-3, with 7 bases lining up with TRBD1. The CDR3 has 15 residues. CDR1 and CDR2 from the germline V gene are SGHTA and FQGNSA. Trimming cost V 8 bases and J 4 bases; bases outside gene matches: 12. The CDR3 DNA is TGTGCCAGCCGAGTACAAGACAGGGCAGCAGATACGCAGTATTTT. This codes for CASRVQDRAADTQYF.

This clonotype was found a few times. This chain joins TRBV6-5 and TRBJ2-4; D not resolved. Looked up from germline, CDR1 is MNHEY and CDR2 is SVGAGI. Trimming removed 6 bases at V and 3 bases at J, with 21 bases between. CDR3 length: 17 amino acids. The CDR3, as DNA: TGTGCCAGCAGCCACTGGGCGAGTAGCCAGGACAAAAACATTCAGTACTTC. Protein: CASSHWASSQDKNIQYF.

This clonotype was seen more than once but under ten times. The chain joins TRBV4-1 to TRBJ2-3; 7 bases are shared with TRBD2. J gave up 6 bases and V 1 base, and 7 bases lay outside the gene matches. CDR1 is MGHRA, CDR2 YSYEKL, per germline. This CDR3 is 15 amino acids long. CDR3 sequence (DNA): TGCGCCAGCAGCCAAGCGGCGGGAGCGGAGGATACGCAGTATTTT. As protein: CASSQAAGAEDTQYF.

The chain joins TRBV5-1 to TRBJ2-3, with D unclear. The CDR3 spans 15 residues. Deletions cut 5 bases from V and 3 bases from J, with 16 bases between. Germline lookup yields CDR1 SGHRS and CDR2 YFSETQ. DNA of the CDR3: TGCGCCAGCAGTTCGAGAGATCCCCCGACAGATACGCAGTATTTT. Translation gives CASSSRDPPTDTQYF.

The V and J genes are TRBV7-3 and TRBJ2-7; perhaps TRBD2 as D (6 bases). Germline V gene lookup returns CDR1 SGHTA and CDR2 FQGTGA. The CDR3 contains 15 residues. V was clipped by 3 bases and J by 0 bases, with 12 bases between them. Here the CDR3 DNA reads TGTGCCAGCAGCTTGCAGGGAGGCCCCTCCTACGAGCAGTACTTC. It translates to CASSLQGGPSYEQYF. Complete variable domain (other parts from reference TRBV7-3 and TRBJ2-7): GAGVSQTPSNKVTEKGKYVELRCDPISGHTALYWYRQSLGQGPEFLIYFQGTGAADDSGLPNDRFFAVRPEGSVSTLKIQRTERGDSAVYLCASSLQGGPSYEQYFGPGTRLTVT.

Ten or more counts support this clonotype. The gene calls are TRBV27 and TRBJ2-6, with no clear D. CDR1 MNHEY and CDR2 SMNVEV come from the germline V gene (reference sequence). The ends were cut back, 6 bases at V and 5 bases at J, with 11 bases in the middle. CDR3 length: 14 amino acids. Written as DNA, the CDR3 is TGTGCCAGCAGCCTACGTATCTGGGCCAACGTCCTGACTTTC. Amino acids: CASSLRIWANVLTF.

The J gene is TRBJ1-1, the V gene TRBV6-2 or TRBV6-3; no clear D gene. From germline, CDR1 is MNHEY and CDR2 SVGEGT. The length of the CDR3 is 12 residues. The V and J ends lost 7 bases and 2 bases respectively, with 8 bases between them. CDR3 coding DNA: TGTGCCAGCATTCATCCAAACACTGAAGCTTTCTTT. This sequence encodes CASIHPNTEAFF.

The chain links TRBV20-1 to TRBJ2-1; maybe TRBD2 (5 bases). Germline V gene sequence: CDR1 DFQATT, CDR2 SNEGSKA (reference sequence). V shed 3 bases and J shed 9 bases, with 24 bases lying between them. The CDR3 is 16 amino acids. CDR3 sequence (DNA): TGCAGTGCTAGCGATGTGAGGGTCCTTTTGGTTGGTGAGCAGTTCTTC. It encodes CSASDVRVLLVGEQFF.

This chain links TRBV6-6 with TRBJ1-4, with 9 bases fitting TRBD1. Germline V CDR1 and CDR2: MNHNY, SVGAGI (reference sequence). The CDR3 covers 16 residues. V dropped 0 bases and J dropped 7; count of bases not matched to a gene: 6. In DNA form, the CDR3 reads TGTGCCAGCAGTTACTCACAGGGGGCGACGAGTGAAAAACTGTTTTTT. Translation: CASSYSQGATSEKLFF.

The J gene is TRBJ1-6, the V gene TRBV12-3 or TRBV12-4, with D unresolved. The CDR3 is 12 residues long. V shed 6 bases and J shed 7 bases, with 7 bases lying between them. The CDR3 DNA is TGTGCCAGCAGGTCTAACAATTCACCCCTCCACTTT. As protein: CASRSNNSPLHF.